The TCR beta chain described here comes from a study of T cell clones after liver transplantation (dated by TCRdb to the late 2010s). Looking at the study overall: ITN030ST, the source of the samples, was a randomized trial that attempted immunosuppression withdrawal within 2 years of liver transplantation. Donor-reactive T cell clones were identified by TCRbeta sequencing after a pre-transplant mixed lymphocyte reaction and then tracked in post-transplant blood. As an antigen-independent comparator for the donor-reactive sequences, third party-reactive TCRbeta sequences from pre-transplant MLRs were identified as well. Three of the eight recipients were HCV-positive; the others were transplanted for non-autoimmune, non-viral indications. Subjects received no induction therapy and standard immunosuppression until randomization at 12-24 months post-transplant. Tolerance was defined as complete withdrawal of immunosuppression for at least one year without a rise in liver enzymes beyond twice the upper limit of normal. Blood samples were collected pre-transplant, then pre-randomization ahead of withdrawal, and finally post-randomization once withdrawal had either been completed or failed. The study cohort included 8 liver transplant recipients, of whom 3 were classified as tolerant and 5 as non-tolerant.

Thawed unstimulated PBMCs were stained for CD3, CD4 and CD8 and FACS-sorted into CD3+CD4+ and CD3+CD8+ populations. Each of the 8 studied subjects was randomized to immunosuppression withdrawal. The Qiagen DNeasy Blood and Tissue Kit was used for isolation of genomic DNA. The paper's findings and limits, for the study overall: The conclusions were preliminary, being limited by small, heterogeneous patient numbers and by non-standardized post-transplant time points. A significant post-transplant decrease in circulating donor-reactive CD4 TCRbeta sequences was observed in most of the 8 subjects, irrespective of tolerance or HCV status. In two subjects, low numbers of available donor cells limited the measurable donor-reactive repertoire. Without allograft tissue specimens, donor-reactive T cells may have migrated into the graft rather than being deleted. When repertoire turnover was accounted for, significantly reduced detection of donor-reactive sequences was found in 7 of 8 subjects for CD4 and in 8 of 8 subjects for CD8. The decline in donor-reactive sequences exceeded the decline in third party-reactive sequences, suggesting partial antigen-specific deletion that was unrelated to withdrawal success.

High-throughput TCRbeta CDR3 sequencing of frozen genomic DNA was performed by immunoSEQ, including PCR amplification, mapping, bias correction and internal controls. The published analysis was carried out like this. Productive rearrangements were retained, and unique TCRbeta sequences were defined by the CDR3 nucleotide sequence together with the V and J gene. A sequence counted as donor-reactive only if the sequence showed at least 5-fold expansion in CFSE-low cells compared with unstimulated pre-transplant cells and had a frequency of at least 0.01%. Per-subject minimum frequency thresholds, based on the lowest-template unstimulated sample, ensured at least 90% detection power. Jensen-Shannon divergence between the top 1000 TCRbeta sequences after and before transplant was used to measure repertoire turnover. Changes in detection of donor-reactive sequences were assessed with two-sided Fisher's exact tests. What TCRdb holds here is the immuneACCESS table cut down to in-frame rearrangements. Part of the clones is not present; checked against another copy, under half of the missing clones reflect an unresolved V gene, and the others are unexplained. The V and J calls and the clone size are those of that table, but D and trimming were determined from the DNA. This sample lists about 76,000 clones; over 65% were detected once. Together, the top ten hold approximately 2.8% of the sample.

As regards this clone: Its binding antigen is unknown. It has no much larger one-base neighbor in the sample; base qualities were not kept.

The CDR3 holds 16 amino acids from the cysteine to the phenylalanine. The kept DNA is CDR3 alone, 48 bases in frame from the first base. Relative to germline, V is missing 4 bases and J is missing 4 bases, with 10 bases of the junction outside any gene match. Taken from the germline V gene, the CDR1 and CDR2 loops are SGHTA and FQGNSA. The receptor's source is a human patient who received a liver transplant. After a transplant, the donor of the graft may account for some T cells. The V and J genes are TRBV7-2 and TRBJ1-2; 9 central bases correspond to TRBD1. The specimen comprised CD4+ T cells from blood, sampled at the 22-month timepoint. The base sequence is TGTGCCAGCAGCTCCCCCCGGGACAGGGTTCTCTATGGCTACACCTTC. This gives the protein CASSSPRDRVLYGYTF.